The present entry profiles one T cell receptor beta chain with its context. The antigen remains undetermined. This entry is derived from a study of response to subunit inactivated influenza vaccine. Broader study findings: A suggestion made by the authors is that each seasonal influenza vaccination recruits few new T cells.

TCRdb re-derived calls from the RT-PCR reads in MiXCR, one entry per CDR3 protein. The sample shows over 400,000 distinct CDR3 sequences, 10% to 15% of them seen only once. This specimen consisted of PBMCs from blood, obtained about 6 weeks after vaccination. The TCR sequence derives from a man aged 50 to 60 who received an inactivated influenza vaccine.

The CDR3 region has the DNA TGCAGCGTTGTCCCCGTCAATGAGCAGTTCTTC. Translating gives CSVVPVNEQFF. This chain joins TRBV29-1 and TRBJ2-1; D gene uncertain. CDR3 length: 11 amino acids. V gave up 4 bases and J gave up 6 bases, with 7 bases separating them. Germline V gene sequence: CDR1 SQVTM, CDR2 ANQGSEA.